These T cell receptor beta chains were read from a single sample in a study of shared clonotypes between healthy human individuals. Sequencing was performed with immunoSEQ multiplex PCR; in TCRdb, only in-frame clones are kept and a portion is missing. The top ten clones hold more than 0.35% of a sample with 2 million to 3 million clones, 90% to 95% of them seen once. Sequenced: naive CD4+ T cells from PBMCs. These receptors came from a man aged 18 to 29 in good health. Some clones in this sample may be carry-over from other donors' samples. The CDR3 runs from the conserved cysteine through the conserved F or W. Fields, in order: CDR3 protein, CDR3 DNA, J gene, V gene, clone size, D gene. A D gene is named only where the DNA matches it firmly. Clone size appears in some rows only: once, few, many, or a class for an expanded clone.

CDR3: CASSATVGINYGYTF; DNA: TGTGCCAGCAGCGCAACAGTGGGGATTAACTATGGCTACACCTTC; J: TRBJ1-2; V: TRBV9; size: .; D: .
CDR3: CASSDSRRANYGYTF; DNA: TGTGCCAGCAGCGATAGCAGGAGAGCTAACTATGGCTACACCTTC; J: TRBJ1-2; V: TRBV27; size: .; D: .
CDR3: CASSRQGTGDTEAFF; DNA: TGTGCCAGCAGCAGACAGGGTACGGGTGACACTGAAGCTTTCTTT; J: TRBJ1-1; V: TRBV5-4; size: .; D: TRBD1
CDR3: CASSPGRGYGYTF; DNA: TGTGCCAGCTCACCGGGCAGGGGCTATGGCTACACCTTC; J: TRBJ1-2; V: TRBV18; size: .; D: .
CDR3: CASSFGLQSQGTQYF; DNA: TGTGCCAGCAGTTTCGGATTACAGTCACAAGGGACCCAGTACTTC; J: TRBJ2-5; V: TRBV28; size: .; D: .
CDR3: CASSLQSRGESTEAFF; DNA: TGTGCCAGCAGTTTACAGTCCAGGGGGGAGAGCACTGAAGCTTTCTTT; J: TRBJ1-1; V: TRBV28; size: once; D: TRBD1
CDR3: CASSRRYQETQYF; DNA: TGTGCCAGCAGCCGTAGGTACCAAGAGACCCAGTACTTC; J: TRBJ2-5; V: TRBV7-3; size: .; D: .
CDR3: CASSPGTSPYNEQFF; DNA: TGTGCCAGCAGTCCCGGGACTAGCCCCTACAATGAGCAGTTCTTC; J: TRBJ2-1; V: TRBV2; size: .; D: TRBD2
CDR3: CASGPRGGTDTQYF; DNA: TGTGCCAGCGGTCCTAGAGGGGGCACAGATACGCAGTATTTT; J: TRBJ2-3; V: TRBV28; size: .; D: .
CDR3: CASSQVGTGDSGNTIYF; DNA: TGTGCCAGCAGCCAAGTGGGGACAGGAGACTCTGGAAACACCATATATTTT; J: TRBJ1-3; V: TRBV4-2; size: .; D: TRBD1
CDR3: CASSLVSIEQFF; DNA: TGTGCCAGCAGCTTAGTGTCTATCGAGCAGTTCTTC; J: TRBJ2-1; V: TRBV7-9; size: .; D: .
CDR3: CASSLAGGEQYF; DNA: TGTGCCAGCAGCTTGGCCGGTGGCGAGCAGTACTTC; J: TRBJ2-7; V: TRBV5-5; size: .; D: .
CDR3: CSVGGRLSYEQYF; DNA: TGCAGCGTGGGGGGGAGACTCTCCTACGAGCAGTACTTC; J: TRBJ2-7; V: TRBV29-1; size: .; D: TRBD2
CDR3: CASSQERGEKLFF; DNA: TGTGCCAGCAGCCAAGAGCGGGGTGAAAAACTGTTTTTT; J: TRBJ1-4; V: TRBV4-2; size: .; D: .
CDR3: CASSLTGDSYNEQFF; DNA: TGTGCCAGCAGCTTAACGGGAGACTCCTACAATGAGCAGTTCTTC; J: TRBJ2-1; V: TRBV7-3; size: .; D: .
CDR3: CASSASQGSYEQYF; DNA: TGTGCCAGCAGCGCGTCACAGGGCTCCTACGAGCAGTACTTC; J: TRBJ2-7; V: TRBV21-1; size: .; D: .
CDR3: CASSQLWGAGANVLTF; DNA: TGTGCCAGCAGCCAACTTTGGGGGGCTGGGGCCAACGTCCTGACTTTC; J: TRBJ2-6; V: TRBV11-2; size: once; D: .
CDR3: CASGLYSNQPQHF; DNA: TGTGCCAGCGGACTTTATAGCAATCAGCCCCAGCATTTT; J: TRBJ1-5; V: TRBV6-1; size: .; D: .
CDR3: CSVAGRVSTEAFF; DNA: TGCAGCGTGGCGGGCAGGGTGAGCACTGAAGCTTTCTTT; J: TRBJ1-1; V: TRBV29-1; size: .; D: .
CDR3: CASSPRGAQGFTGELFF; DNA: TGTGCCAGCTCACCAAGGGGGGCGCAGGGATTCACCGGGGAGCTGTTTTTT; J: TRBJ2-2; V: TRBV18; size: .; D: .
CDR3: CASSYGPRRGETQYF; DNA: TGTGCCAGCAGTTATGGACCCCGCAGAGGGGAGACCCAGTACTTC; J: TRBJ2-5; V: TRBV6-6; size: .; D: .
CDR3: CASSLGDRGALNPQPQHF; DNA: TGCGCCAGCAGCTTGGGGGACAGGGGGGCGCTGAATCCTCAGCCCCAGCATTTT; J: TRBJ1-5; V: TRBV5-1; size: .; D: TRBD1
CDR3: CASGGRGGTDTQYF; DNA: TGTGCCAGCGGAGGGCGAGGGGGCACAGATACGCAGTATTTT; J: TRBJ2-3; V: TRBV21-1; size: .; D: .
CDR3: CASSLGQGTVNTEAFF; DNA: TGCGCCAGCAGCTTGGGTCAGGGGACAGTGAACACTGAAGCTTTCTTT; J: TRBJ1-1; V: TRBV5-1; size: .; D: TRBD1
CDR3: CASSLLGGEQFF; DNA: TGTGCCAGCAGCTTACTGGGGGGTGAGCAGTTCTTC; J: TRBJ2-1; V: TRBV7-3; size: once; D: .
CDR3: CASSGQGASSYNEQFF; DNA: TGTGCCAGCTCAGGACAGGGGGCGAGCTCCTACAATGAGCAGTTCTTC; J: TRBJ2-1; V: TRBV18; size: once; D: TRBD1
CDR3: CASSRPGQGLYEQYF; DNA: TGTGCCAGCAGTCGTCCGGGACAGGGGTTGTACGAGCAGTACTTC; J: TRBJ2-7; V: TRBV28; size: .; D: TRBD1
CDR3: CAYEGRAGVVRQYF; DNA: TGTGCCTACGAAGGCCGGGCGGGAGTGGTACGACAGTACTTC; J: TRBJ2-7; V: TRBV5-8; size: .; D: TRBD2